A single sample gave rise to the 31 T cell receptor beta chains below, sequenced in a study of early T cells in non-severe SARS-CoV-2 infection. TCRdb re-called the 5' RACE reads through MiXCR, storing one row per CDR3 protein. The sample lists about 89,000 distinct CDR3 sequences, around 17% occurring once. The sequencing used whole blood, collected at baseline. These receptors all stem from an adult who was a healthcare worker with PCR-confirmed SARS-CoV-2 infection or an uninfected control (not recorded which).

The chain uses TRBV2 and TRBJ1-6; 10 bases line up with TRBD1. With V trimmed by 8 bases and J by 7 bases, 8 bases remained unmatched. This CDR3 contains 15 residues. From germline, CDR1 is SNHLY and CDR2 FYNNEI. In DNA, the CDR3 is TGTGCCAGCGGGACAGGGGAAATGCAGAATTCACCCCTCCACTTT. It codes for CASGTGEMQNSPLHF.

The chain couples TRBV20-1 to TRBJ1-2, with a tentative D call TRBD1 (5 bases). Germline lookup yields CDR1 DFQATT and CDR2 SNEGSKA (reference sequence). V shed 1 base and J shed 8 bases, with 14 bases lying between them. CDR3 length equals 13 residues. CDR3 protein: CSARAGQLRGYTF. Here the CDR3 DNA reads TGCAGTGCTAGAGCGGGGCAGCTGAGAGGCTACACCTTC.

This chain joins TRBV7-2 and TRBJ2-3, with 7 bases matching TRBD1. This CDR3 spans 15 amino acids. CDR1 and CDR2 (germline): SGHTA, FQGNSA. Trimming at V came to 4 bases and at J to 6 bases, leaving 10 bases not matched to a gene. CDR3 sequence: CASSSQGNSPDTQYF. In DNA, the CDR3 is TGTGCCAGCAGCTCACAGGGGAACTCGCCGGATACGCAGTATTTT.

The chain uses TRBV2 and TRBJ2-3, with 9 bases that match TRBD1. The CDR3 is made up of 14 amino acids. V lost 8 bases, J lost 1 base, and 4 bases stayed unmatched. Germline values: CDR1 SNHLY, CDR2 FYNNEI. CDR3 protein: CASCWTGGTDTQYF. CDR3 in DNA: TGTGCCAGCTGTTGGACAGGGGGCACAGATACGCAGTATTTT.

This clonotype showed up just a few times. V usage is TRBV29-1 and J usage is TRBJ2-5, with 9 nucleotides matching TRBD2. The length of the CDR3 is 14 residues. CDR1 is SQVTM, CDR2 ANQGSEA, per germline. CDR3 residues: CSAFKSGRRETQYF. Written as DNA, the CDR3 is TGCAGTGCCTTCAAGAGCGGGAGGCGGGAGACCCAGTACTTC.

This clonotype appeared a few times. This chain uses TRBV20-1 with TRBJ2-7; TRBD2 agrees at 8 bases. The CDR3 totals 12 residues. V dropped 6 bases and J dropped 3; count of bases not matched to a gene: 4. CDR1 is DFQATT, CDR2 SNEGSKA, per germline (reference sequence). The CDR3 coding sequence is TGCAGTGCGGGGGCGGGAGGCTACGAGCAGTACTTC. This encodes CSAGAGGYEQYF.

This clonotype was counted ten times or more. This chain links TRBV7-9 with TRBJ1-2, with a weak D call TRBD1 (5 bases). V was trimmed by 5 bases and J by 0 bases, leaving 13 bases between them. Germline V gene lookup returns CDR1 SEHNR and CDR2 FQNEAQ (reference sequence). The CDR3 runs to 15 residues. CDR3 coding DNA: TGTGCCAGCAGCCCTGGGACTACAACTAACTATGGCTACACCTTC. Translated, it gives CASSPGTTTNYGYTF. Combining the CDR3 with reference TRBV7-9 and TRBJ1-2 gives the whole variable domain DTGVSQNPRHKITKRGQNVTFRCDPISEHNRLYWYRQTLGQGPEFLTYFQNEAQLEKSRLLSDRFSAERPKGSFSTLEIQRTEQGDSAMYLCASSPGTTTNYGYTFGSGTRLTVV.

The chain is built from TRBV7-6 and TRBJ2-7; 7 bases are a match to TRBD1. CDR1 and CDR2 (germline): SGHVS, FNYEAQ. The CDR3 is 16 residues long. The junction had 15 bases not matched to a gene; V was cut back by 5 bases and J by 5 bases. CDR3 residues: CASSVRAPDRPHEQYF. Here the CDR3 DNA reads TGTGCCAGCAGCGTGCGCGCCCCGGACAGGCCCCACGAGCAGTACTTC.

The rearrangement joins TRBV28 to TRBJ1-1; TRBD1 agrees at 8 bases. Germline V lookup: CDR1 MDHEN, CDR2 SYDVKM. The V gene end was trimmed by 5 bases and the J gene end by 14 bases; junction bases not matched to a gene: 25. The CDR3 loop spans 17 amino acids. The CDR3 DNA follows: TGTGCCAGCAGTCGGCCAGGGGTGCAGGGGGCAAATGTTAAGGAGTTCTTT. Its translation: CASSRPGVQGANVKEFF.

The sample holds one count of this clonotype. The chain couples TRBV7-9 to TRBJ2-1; maybe TRBD1 (5 bases). The CDR3 extends over 11 amino acids. Trimming stripped 6 bases from V and 10 bases from J, with 10 bases between. Germline CDR1 is SEHNR and CDR2 is FQNEAQ (reference sequence). The CDR3 coding sequence is TGTGCCAGCAGAAAGAGGACAGAGCAGTTCTTC. It translates to CASRKRTEQFF.

The V gene is TRBV27, the J gene TRBJ1-3, with D possibly matching TRBD1 (5 bases). The V end was cut by 6 bases, the J end by 4 bases, with 10 bases between. This CDR3 contains 13 residues. Germline V CDR1 and CDR2: MNHEY, SMNVEV (reference sequence). CDR3 residues: CASSPGYGNTIYF. The CDR3 DNA is TGTGCCAGCAGCCCAGGGTACGGAAACACCATATATTTT.

The chain recombines TRBV24-1 with TRBJ2-1; no clear D gene. Trimming removed 2 bases at V and 1 base at J, with 8 bases between. The CDR3 runs 15 residues. Per germline, CDR1 KGHDR and CDR2 SFDVKD. This chain's CDR3 is CATSDSRLSYNEQFF. Here the CDR3 DNA reads TGTGCCACCAGTGATTCCCGCTTATCCTACAATGAGCAGTTCTTC.

This clonotype has just a few counts. This chain connects TRBV19 to TRBJ2-7; D gene unclear. This CDR3 comprises 13 residues. Germline lookup yields CDR1 LNHDA and CDR2 SQIVND (reference sequence). The V end was cut by 0 bases, the J end by 2 bases, with 5 bases between. CDR3 DNA sequence: TGTGCCAGTAGTATAGATTGGACCTACGAGCAGTACTTC. This gives the protein CASSIDWTYEQYF.

This clonotype was found once. The CDR3 is CASSQVIAVSYEQYF. CDR3 DNA sequence: TGCGCCAGCAGCCAAGTCATTGCGGTCTCCTACGAGCAGTACTTC. The chain recombines TRBV4-1 with TRBJ2-7; D is ambiguous. The germline gives CDR1 MGHRA, CDR2 YSYEKL. The CDR3 runs 15 residues. Trimming cost V 1 base and J 0 bases, with 10 bases left between them.

This clonotype was counted a few times. The V call is TRBV11-2, the J call TRBJ2-5; TRBD1 matches at 9 bases. The CDR3 consists of 13 residues. Germline V CDR1 and CDR2: SGHAT, FQNNGV. V dropped 4 bases and J dropped 4; count of bases not matched to a gene: 1. The CDR3 spells CASSWGQGETQYF. The CDR3 DNA sequence: TGTGCCAGCAGCTGGGGACAGGGAGAGACCCAGTACTTC.

This clonotype was recorded at least ten times. The chain couples TRBV7-3 to TRBJ2-1; 15 nucleotides match TRBD2. CDR3 length: 16 residues. With V trimmed by 5 bases and J by 6 bases, 5 bases remained unmatched. CDR1 and CDR2 from the germline V gene are SGHTA and FQGTGA. The CDR3 spells CASSATGLAGGNEQFF. CDR3 in DNA: TGTGCCAGCAGCGCAACGGGACTAGCGGGAGGCAATGAGCAGTTCTTC.

This clonotype was seen repeatedly, ten times or more. The rearrangement uses TRBV7-2 and TRBJ2-1; perhaps TRBD2 as D (5 bases). The CDR3 length is 15 residues. V lost 4 bases, J lost 8 bases, and 18 bases lay in between. The germline V gene encodes CDR1 SGHTA and CDR2 FQGNSA. The CDR3 region has the DNA TGTGCCAGCAGCTCCGAGGGAGCCGGATTCGATGAGCAGTTCTTC. Encoded protein: CASSSEGAGFDEQFF.

This sequence joins TRBV28 and TRBJ2-7; possibly TRBD2 for D (6 bases). CDR3 length: 13 residues. Germline V gene sequence: CDR1 MDHEN, CDR2 SYDVKM. Trimming shortened V by 7 bases and J by 2 bases, and 12 bases separated the two germline ends. CDR3 nucleotide sequence: TGTGCCAGCAAGGCGGGGAGCCCCTACGAGCAGTACTTC. It specifies CASKAGSPYEQYF.

The V call is TRBV7-9, the J call TRBJ2-5; TRBD1 is a possible D gene (6 bases). The V end was cut by 3 bases, the J end by 5 bases, with 13 bases between. The CDR3 runs 14 residues. The germline CDR1 and CDR2 sequences are SEHNR and FQNEAQ (reference sequence). CDR3 nucleotide sequence: TGTGCCAGCAGCTTCGACAGGACCAGGGAGACCCAGTACTTC. This codes for CASSFDRTRETQYF. The full variable domain, rest sourced from reference TRBV7-9 and TRBJ2-5, is DTGVSQNPRHKITKRGQNVTFRCDPISEHNRLYWYRQTLGQGPEFLTYFQNEAQLEKSRLLSDRFSAERPKGSFSTLEIQRTEQGDSAMYLCASSFDRTRETQYFGPGTRLLVL.

For this clonotype: The junction and the germline gene differ at one end; a read error may be behind it. The rearrangement uses TRBV6-1 and TRBJ2-3; D unclear. This CDR3 has 9 residues. Germline CDR1 MNHNS, CDR2 SASEGT. This CDR3 is CASSELLNF. The CDR3 DNA is TGTGCCAGCAGTGAACTCTTGAATTTT.

The rearrangement joins TRBV24-1 to TRBJ2-1, with D possibly being TRBD1 (5 bases). The CDR3 has 16 residues. Trimming removed 0 bases from V and 0 bases from J, with 8 bases in between. Germline loops: CDR1 KGHDR, CDR2 SFDVKD. The CDR3, as DNA: TGTGCCACCAGTGATTTGGGCCAGGGCTCCTACAATGAGCAGTTCTTC. It codes for CATSDLGQGSYNEQFF.

This clonotype was recorded many times. This rearrangement joins TRBV24-1 to TRBJ2-2; no firm D call. The germline gives CDR1 KGHDR, CDR2 SFDVKD. The CDR3 consists of 12 residues. Trimming removed 7 bases at V and 3 bases at J, with 5 bases between. The CDR3 nucleotides are TGTGCCACCAGCCAGGACACCGGGGAGCTGTTTTTT. Encoded protein: CATSQDTGELFF.

The table lists this clonotype with a few counts. The gene calls are TRBV24-1 and TRBJ2-1, with a possible D match to TRBD2 (6 bases). V was shortened by 1 base and J by 4 bases, with 10 bases between the two germline ends. In germline, CDR1 is KGHDR, CDR2 SFDVKD. The CDR3 totals 15 residues. The CDR3 DNA reads TGTGCCACCAGTGATTTCGGAGGGCCGTACAATGAGCAGTTCTTC. Translating gives CATSDFGGPYNEQFF.

This clonotype came up many times. V gene TRBV4-1 combines with J gene TRBJ2-5; D call uncertain. The ends were cut back, 0 bases at V and 8 bases at J, with 16 bases in the middle. From germline, CDR1 is MGHRA and CDR2 YSYEKL. The CDR3 sequence is 15 residues long. Here the CDR3 reads CASSQDHGVVGTQYF. CDR3 sequence (DNA): TGCGCCAGCAGCCAAGATCACGGAGTAGTCGGCACCCAGTACTTC.

The V gene is TRBV6-5, the J gene TRBJ2-5, with D perhaps given as TRBD1 or TRBD2 (5 bases each). The CDR3 runs 13 residues. V lost 7 bases and J lost 5, with 14 bases in between. Germline V gene data show CDR1 as MNHEY and CDR2 as SVGAGI. The CDR3 is CASTVRDAETQYF. The DNA for the CDR3 is TGTGCCAGCACGGTGAGGGACGCGGAGACCCAGTACTTC.

This clonotype was counted a few times. The chain has TRBV11-2 and TRBJ2-7, with 10 bases lining up with TRBD2. Trimming at V came to 2 bases and at J to 9 bases, leaving 10 bases not matched to a gene. The CDR3 is 15 residues long. CDR1 and CDR2 from the germline V gene are SGHAT and FQNNGV. The CDR3 DNA reads as TGTGCCAGCAGCTTACCCCTAGCGGGAGTCGCCGGGCAGTACTTC. Encoded protein: CASSLPLAGVAGQYF.

The rearrangement uses TRBV20-1 and TRBJ1-1, with D unclear. The CDR3 runs to 13 residues. V shed 0 bases and J shed 1 base, with 6 bases lying between them. Germline V gives CDR1 DFQATT, CDR2 SNEGSKA (reference sequence). The CDR3 DNA sequence: TGCAGTGCTAGAGATCTGAAGAACACTGAAGCTTTCTTT. It is translated as CSARDLKNTEAFF.

This clonotype has just a few counts. The chain joins TRBV4-1 to TRBJ2-5; D unclear. V was pared by 1 base and J by 0 bases, with 12 bases between. Germline CDR1 reads MGHRA; CDR2 reads YSYEKL. This CDR3 is 16 amino acids long. The CDR3 protein is CASSQAQTSYQETQYF. CDR3 nucleotide sequence: TGCGCCAGCAGCCAAGCGCAGACATCGTACCAAGAGACCCAGTACTTC.

This clonotype was detected ten times or more. The chain combines TRBV7-6 with TRBJ2-3, with a weak D call TRBD2 (5 bases). The germline CDR1 and CDR2 sequences are SGHVS and FNYEAQ. This CDR3 is built from 14 residues. Trimming stripped 0 bases from V and 1 base from J, with 5 bases between. The CDR3 nucleotides read TGTGCCAGCAGCTTAGCGAGGGGCACAGATACGCAGTATTTT. Translating gives CASSLARGTDTQYF.

In its sample, this clonotype was seen many times. The rearrangement links TRBV10-3 to TRBJ2-1; tentatively, D is TRBD1 or TRBD2 (5 bases each). Germline CDR1 ENHRY, CDR2 SYGVKD. CDR3 length equals 12 residues. The V end was cut by 8 bases, the J end by 5 bases, with 10 bases between. The CDR3 DNA follows: TGTGCCATCGGGGGAATGAACAATGAGCAGTTCTTC. Translated: CAIGGMNNEQFF.

At least ten counts were recorded for this clonotype. V usage is TRBV28 and J usage is TRBJ1-2, with a possible D match to TRBD1 (6 bases). Per germline, CDR1 MDHEN and CDR2 SYDVKM. V was pared by 4 bases and J by 0 bases, with 15 bases between. The CDR3 runs to 16 residues. In DNA form, the CDR3 reads TGTGCCAGCAGTTCGGACAGTGCCGTCCCTAACTATGGCTACACCTTC. Translating gives CASSSDSAVPNYGYTF.